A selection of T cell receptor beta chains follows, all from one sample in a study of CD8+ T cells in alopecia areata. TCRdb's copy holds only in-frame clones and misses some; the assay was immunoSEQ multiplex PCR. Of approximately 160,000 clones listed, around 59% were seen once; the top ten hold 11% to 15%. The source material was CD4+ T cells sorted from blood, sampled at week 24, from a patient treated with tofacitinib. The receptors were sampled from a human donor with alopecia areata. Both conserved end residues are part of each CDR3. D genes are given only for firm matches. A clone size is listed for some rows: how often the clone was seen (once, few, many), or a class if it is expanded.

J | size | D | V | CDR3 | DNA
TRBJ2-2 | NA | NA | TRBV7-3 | CASSSLQARELFF | TGTGCCAGCAGCTCGCTACAGGCTAGGGAGCTGTTTTTT
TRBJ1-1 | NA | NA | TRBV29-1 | CSVGKNTEAFF | TGCAGCGTTGGGAAGAACACTGAAGCTTTCTTT
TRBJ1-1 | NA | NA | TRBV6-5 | CASSYSRRENTEAFF | TGTGCCAGCAGTTACTCCCGACGGGAGAACACTGAAGCTTTCTTT
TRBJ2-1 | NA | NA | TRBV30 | CAWSPSINSGEQFF | TGTGCCTGGAGTCCCTCCATAAACTCGGGGGAGCAGTTCTTC
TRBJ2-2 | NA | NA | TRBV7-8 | CASSSGSDTGELFF | TGTGCCAGCAGCTCGGGATCAGACACCGGGGAGCTGTTTTTT
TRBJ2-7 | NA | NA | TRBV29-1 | CSVLGGDRDQGRPYEQYF | TGCAGCGTGCTCGGGGGGGACAGGGACCAGGGGAGGCCTTACGAGCAGTACTTC
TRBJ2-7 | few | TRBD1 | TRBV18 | CASSTRTGDYEQYF | TGTGCCAGCTCCACCAGGACAGGGGATTACGAGCAGTACTTC
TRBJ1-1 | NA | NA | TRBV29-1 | CSVKQVMNTEAFF | TGCAGCGTTAAACAGGTTATGAACACTGAAGCTTTCTTT
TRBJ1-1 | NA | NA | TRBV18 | CASSRQQGTEAFF | TGTGCCAGCTCACGCCAACAGGGCACTGAAGCTTTCTTT
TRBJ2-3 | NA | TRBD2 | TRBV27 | CASSTRGDTQYF | TGTGCCAGCAGTACGCGGGGGGATACGCAGTATTTT
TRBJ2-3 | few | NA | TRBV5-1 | CASSFDRVTDTQYF | TGCGCCAGCAGCTTCGATCGGGTCACAGATACGCAGTATTTT
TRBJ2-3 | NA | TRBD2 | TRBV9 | CASNVDGEGNTQYF | TGTGCCAGCAACGTAGATGGGGAGGGAAATACGCAGTATTTT
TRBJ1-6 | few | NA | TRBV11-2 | CASSLLLGNSPLHF | TGTGCCAGCAGCTTACTACTCGGCAATTCACCCCTCCACTTT
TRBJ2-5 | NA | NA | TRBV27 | CASSLWETQYF | TGTGCCAGCAGTTTATGGGAGACCCAGTACTTC
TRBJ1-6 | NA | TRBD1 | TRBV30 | CAWRIQGNSPLHF | TGTGCCTGGAGGATACAGGGGAATTCACCCCTCCACTTT
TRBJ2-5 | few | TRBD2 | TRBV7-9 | CASSNRLAGAQETQYF | TGTGCCAGCAGCAATCGACTAGCGGGGGCGCAAGAGACCCAGTACTTC
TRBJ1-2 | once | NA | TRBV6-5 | CASSFLDSNYGYTF | TGTGCCAGCAGTTTCTTGGACAGCAACTATGGCTACACCTTC
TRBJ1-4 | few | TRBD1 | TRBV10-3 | CAIRGQDNEKLFF | TGTGCCATCAGAGGACAGGATAATGAAAAACTGTTTTTT
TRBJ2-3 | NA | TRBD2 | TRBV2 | CATRLAGGSTDTQYF | TGTGCCACCAGACTAGCGGGGGGGAGCACAGATACGCAGTATTTT
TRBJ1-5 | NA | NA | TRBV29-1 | CSDRANQPQHF | TGCAGCGACAGGGCCAATCAGCCCCAGCATTTT
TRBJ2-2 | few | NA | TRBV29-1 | CSVPGRANTGELFF | TGCAGCGTTCCGGGACGGGCGAACACCGGGGAGCTGTTTTTT
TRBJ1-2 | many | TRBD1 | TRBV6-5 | CATAAGTGVYGYTF | TGTGCCACCGCAGCCGGGACAGGGGTATATGGCTACACCTTC
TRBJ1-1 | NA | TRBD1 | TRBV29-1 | CSVRVSGGTEAFF | TGCAGCGTTAGGGTGTCAGGGGGCACTGAAGCTTTCTTT
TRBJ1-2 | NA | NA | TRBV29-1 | CSVDPGYGYTF | TGCAGCGTTGATCCAGGGTATGGCTACACCTTC
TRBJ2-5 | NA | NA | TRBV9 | CASSPPIFQETQYF | TGTGCCAGCAGTCCTCCCATCTTCCAAGAGACCCAGTACTTC
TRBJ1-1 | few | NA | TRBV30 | CAWSPPGHLAEAFF | TGTGCCTGGAGTCCTCCGGGACACCTCGCTGAAGCTTTCTTT
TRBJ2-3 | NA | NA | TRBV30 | CAWSVKGSDTQYF | TGTGCCTGGAGTGTAAAGGGGTCGGATACGCAGTATTTT
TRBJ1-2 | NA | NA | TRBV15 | CATSRGVEVDGYTF | TGTGCCACCAGCAGAGGAGTTGAGGTGGATGGCTACACCTTC
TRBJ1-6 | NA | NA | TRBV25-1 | CASSEYVGTAHSPLHF | TGTGCCAGCAGTGAATATGTCGGGACGGCCCATTCACCCCTCCACTTT
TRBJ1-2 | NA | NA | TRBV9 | CASSVATTVTNYGYTF | TGTGCCAGCAGCGTAGCTACGACAGTAACTAACTATGGCTACACCTTC
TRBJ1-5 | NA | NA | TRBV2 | CASRLTGPQAQHF | TGTGCCAGCAGGTTAACAGGGCCGCAGGCCCAGCATTTT
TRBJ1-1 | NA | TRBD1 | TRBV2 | CASGKDRANTEAFF | TGTGCCAGCGGCAAGGACAGGGCGAACACTGAAGCTTTCTTT
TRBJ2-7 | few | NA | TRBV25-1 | CARDYEQYF | TGTGCCAGGGACTACGAGCAGTACTTC
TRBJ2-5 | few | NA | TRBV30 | CAWSVGRETQYF | TGTGCCTGGAGTGTGGGGCGAGAGACCCAGTACTTC
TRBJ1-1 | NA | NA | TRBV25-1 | CASSTRTSTEAFF | TGTGCCAGCAGCACCAGGACATCCACTGAAGCTTTCTTT
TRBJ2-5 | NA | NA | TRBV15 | CATSRVRETQYF | TGTGCCACCAGCAGAGTCAGAGAGACCCAGTACTTC
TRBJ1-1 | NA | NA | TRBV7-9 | CASSFTGRNTEAFF | TGTGCCAGCAGCTTTACAGGAAGGAACACTGAAGCTTTCTTT
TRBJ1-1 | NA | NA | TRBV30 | CAWSVPGRGNTEAFF | TGTGCCTGGAGTGTACCCGGACGGGGGAACACTGAAGCTTTCTTT
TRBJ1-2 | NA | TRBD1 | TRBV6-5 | CASTGAGRYGYTF | TGTGCCAGTACAGGGGCCGGTCGTTATGGCTACACCTTC
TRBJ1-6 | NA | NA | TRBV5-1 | CASSLEGRVDNSPLHF | TGCGCCAGCAGCTTGGAGGGCCGCGTGGATAATTCACCCCTCCACTTT
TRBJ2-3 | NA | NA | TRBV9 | CASSVVSDTQYF | TGTGCCAGCAGCGTAGTGTCAGATACGCAGTATTTT
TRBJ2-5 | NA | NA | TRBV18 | CASSPPGQETQYF | TGTGCCAGCTCACCACCAGGCCAAGAGACCCAGTACTTC
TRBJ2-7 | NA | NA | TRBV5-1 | CASSLMTVPSEQYF | TGCGCCAGCAGCTTGATGACAGTCCCCAGCGAGCAGTACTTC
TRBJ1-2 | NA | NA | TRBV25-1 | CASTDSLWSGYTF | TGTGCCAGCACGGACAGTCTTTGGAGTGGCTACACCTTC
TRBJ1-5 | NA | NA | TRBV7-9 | CASSLDGTLSQPQHF | TGTGCCAGCAGCTTAGATGGGACTTTGAGTCAGCCCCAGCATTTT
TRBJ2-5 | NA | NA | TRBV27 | CASSLSVQETQYF | TGTGCCAGCAGTTTGTCGGTTCAAGAGACCCAGTACTTC
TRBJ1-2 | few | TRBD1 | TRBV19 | CASSPGQGRGYTF | TGTGCCAGTAGTCCGGGACAGGGCCGCGGCTACACCTTC
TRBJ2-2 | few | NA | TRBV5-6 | CASSTGHGLIWELFF | TGTGCCAGCAGCACGGGACACGGATTGATATGGGAGCTGTTTTTT